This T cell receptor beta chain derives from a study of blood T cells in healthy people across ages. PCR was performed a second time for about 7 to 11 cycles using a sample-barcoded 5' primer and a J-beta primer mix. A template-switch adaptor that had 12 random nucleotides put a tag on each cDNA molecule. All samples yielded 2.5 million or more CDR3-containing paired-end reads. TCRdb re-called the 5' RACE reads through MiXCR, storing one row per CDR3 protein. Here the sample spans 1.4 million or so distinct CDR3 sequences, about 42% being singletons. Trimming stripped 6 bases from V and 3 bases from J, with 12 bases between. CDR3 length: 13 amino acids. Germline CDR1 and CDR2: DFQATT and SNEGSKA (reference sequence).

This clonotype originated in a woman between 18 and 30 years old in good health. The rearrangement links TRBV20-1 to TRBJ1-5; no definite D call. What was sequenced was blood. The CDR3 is CSATENSNQPQHF. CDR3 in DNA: TGCAGTGCAACGGAGAACTCCAATCAGCCCCAGCATTTT.